Below, 2 T cell receptor beta chains from the same sample are listed, as sequenced in a study of T cells after yellow fever vaccination (dated by TCRdb to the late 2010s). Library preparation was by 5' RACE. These reads were obtained on an Illumina NovaSeq 6000. The public reads were reprocessed in TCRdb via fastp at Q25 and MiXCR, keeping in-frame beta chains. Each CDR3 protein gets just one entry, which takes the most common genes and DNA from the rows behind it. This sample comprises hundreds of thousands of distinct CDR3 sequences, 8.7% of them detected only once. Approximately 3.3% of the sample is taken by the ten largest. Taken with the paper, the label for treatment or condition translates to: live attenuated yellow fever vaccine strain. The specimen was CD4+ T cells sorted from PBMCs, collected 5 days after the yellow fever booster vaccination. The receptor source for this set is a man between 18 and 29 years old who received the YFV17D yellow fever vaccine.

This clonotype appeared many times. The V gene is TRBV9, the J gene TRBJ2-1; D possibly uses TRBD1 or TRBD2 (6 bases each). The germline CDR1 and CDR2 sequences are SGDLS and YYNGEE. This CDR3 comprises 15 residues. The V end lost 6 bases, the J end lost 6 bases, and 19 bases lay between the germline ends. The DNA for the CDR3 is TGTGCCAGCACCACGAGGGGGGCTCCCGGCAATGAGCAGTTCTTC. Translation: CASTTRGAPGNEQFF.

The rearrangement links TRBV12-3 or TRBV12-4 to TRBJ1-6; maybe TRBD1 (5 bases). This CDR3 is 16 amino acids long. Trimming removed 2 bases from V and 9 bases from J, with 17 bases in between. The CDR3 is CASSLSAGTGVSPLHF. DNA for the CDR3: TGTGCCAGCAGTTTAAGTGCAGGGACGGGAGTTTCACCCCTCCACTTT.